The 21 T cell receptor beta chains presented below share a single source sample, sequenced in a study of shared clonotypes between healthy human individuals. CD8 cells regarded as naive lacked CD45RO, were positively chosen for CCR7, and omitted terminally differentiated effector memory CD45RA+ cells. The repertoire was sequenced with immunoSEQ multiplex PCR; TCRdb's copy has only in-frame clones and lacks some. The sample has under 1 million clones; about 96% are singletons. Material for sequencing was naive CD8+ T cells sorted from blood. Receptors were obtained from a man under 40 in good health.

The chain carries TRBV5-1 and TRBJ2-5; D remains unclear. Germline lookup yields CDR1 SGHRS and CDR2 YFSETQ. V was pared by 1 base and J by 5 bases, with 3 bases between. The CDR3 has 11 residues. This chain's CDR3 is CASSLFETQYF. The CDR3 coding sequence is TGCGCCAGCAGCTTGTTCGAGACCCAGTACTTC.

The V gene is TRBV5-5, the J gene TRBJ1-5; the D is unclear. Germline CDR1 is SGHKS and CDR2 is YYEKEE (reference sequence). The length of the CDR3 is 15 residues. The V gene lost 4 bases and the J gene lost 3 bases, with 14 bases spanning the gap. CDR3 sequence reads: CASSPRNGYNQPQHF. CDR3 sequence (DNA): TGTGCCAGCAGCCCCCGCAACGGTTACAATCAGCCCCAGCATTTT.

This clone was seen more than once but under ten times. CDR3 loop: CASSLAELGETQYF. Written as DNA, the CDR3 is TGTGCCAGCAGCCTAGCGGAGCTGGGAGAGACCCAGTACTTC. V usage is TRBV5-6 and J usage is TRBJ2-5; 7 bases line up with TRBD2. CDR1 and CDR2 from the germline V gene are SGHDT and YYEEEE. The CDR3 spans 14 residues. J was trimmed by 4 bases and V by 4 bases; bases with no gene match: 7. The variable domain in full, completed from reference TRBV5-6 and TRBJ2-5, reads DAGVTQSPTHLIKTRGQQVTLRCSPKSGHDTVSWYQQALGQGPQFIFQYYEEEERQRGNFPDRFSGHQFPNYSSELNVNALLLGDSALYLCASSLAELGETQYFGPGTRLLVL.

The V gene is TRBV5-1, the J gene TRBJ1-2; D is unclear. This CDR3 is built from 14 residues. Trimming removed 3 bases from V and 10 bases from J, with 19 bases in between. Germline V gives CDR1 SGHRS, CDR2 YFSETQ. The DNA of the CDR3 is TGCGCCAGCAGCTCCTCTGAAGGTATCAGCTTCTACACCTTC. Translating it yields CASSSSEGISFYTF.

This chain connects TRBV10-1 to TRBJ1-1; D uncertain. This CDR3 contains 15 residues. V dropped 6 bases and J dropped 1 base, with 15 bases sitting between them. Germline lookup yields CDR1 WNHNN and CDR2 SYGVQD (reference sequence). In nucleotides, the CDR3 is TGCGCCAGCAGAGCCTACCCGGGGTGGAACACTGAAGCTTTCTTT. This sequence encodes CASRAYPGWNTEAFF.

V and J are TRBV6-5 and TRBJ2-7, with 11 bases identical to TRBD2. This CDR3 spans 14 amino acids. V trimming: 2 bases; J trimming: 5 bases; junction bases outside the gene matches: 2. The V gene's germline CDR1 is MNHEY and CDR2 SVGAGI. Here the CDR3 DNA reads TGTGCCAGCAGTTACGGGACTAGCGGCCACGAGCAGTACTTC. Translating gives CASSYGTSGHEQYF.

This chain links TRBV29-1 with TRBJ1-2, with D uncertain. CDR1 and CDR2 (germline): SQVTM, ANQGSEA. Trimming cost V 4 bases and J 8 bases, with 11 bases left between them. The CDR3 is made up of 11 amino acids. The CDR3 DNA reads as TGCAGCGTTGTCGGCCGCAGCGGCTACACCTTC. This translates into CSVVGRSGYTF.

The V and J genes are TRBV7-9 and TRBJ2-5, with D perhaps TRBD2 (6 bases). V shed 2 bases and J shed 5 bases, with 9 bases lying between them. The CDR3 loop spans 13 amino acids. Germline assignment: CDR1 SEHNR and CDR2 FQNEAQ (reference sequence). The CDR3 DNA reads as TGTGCCAGCAGCTTACGTGGGAGGGAGACCCAGTACTTC. Protein sequence: CASSLRGRETQYF.

V usage is TRBV28 and J usage is TRBJ2-7; D is ambiguous. In germline, CDR1 is MDHEN, CDR2 SYDVKM. The CDR3 has 14 amino acids. Trimming shortened V by 2 bases and J by 2 bases, and 10 bases separated the two germline ends. The CDR3 loop is CASSLLQAAYEQYF. The CDR3 DNA reads as TGTGCCAGCAGTTTACTCCAGGCCGCCTACGAGCAGTACTTC.

The sample holds one count of this clone. CDR3: CASSSPSLGEPTYEQYF. The DNA of the CDR3 is TGTGCCAGCAGCTCACCCTCCTTGGGGGAGCCCACCTACGAGCAGTACTTC. The chain employs TRBV7-9 and TRBJ2-7; D may correspond to TRBD1 or TRBD2 (5 bases each). The CDR3 is 17 residues long. Germline V CDR1 and CDR2: SEHNR, FQNEAQ (reference sequence). V was shortened by 4 bases and J by 2 bases, with 21 bases between the two germline ends.

This clone was detected a few times. The rearrangement links TRBV9 to TRBJ1-2; D gene ambiguous. The germline V gene encodes CDR1 SGDLS and CDR2 YYNGEE. The CDR3 totals 13 residues. The V gene lost 4 bases and the J gene lost 8 bases, with 15 bases spanning the gap. The CDR3 loop reads CASSPRGMRGYTF. The CDR3 nucleotides read TGTGCCAGCAGCCCCCGAGGGATGAGAGGCTACACCTTC.

The chain combines TRBV4-1 with TRBJ1-1; possible D gene TRBD1, 5 bases. There are 14 residues in the CDR3. The germline V gene encodes CDR1 MGHRA and CDR2 YSYEKL. V was trimmed by 1 base and J by 7 bases, leaving 13 bases between them. The CDR3 DNA reads TGCGCCAGCAGCCAAGTGTTCACGGACAATGAAGCTTTCTTT. It encodes CASSQVFTDNEAFF.

The rearrangement uses TRBV13 and TRBJ1-4; unclear D gene. CDR1 is PRHDT and CDR2 is FYEKMQ in the germline V gene (reference sequence). With 0 bases removed from V and 5 bases from J, the gap between germline ends came to 10 bases. This CDR3 is 15 amino acids long. In DNA form, the CDR3 reads TGTGCCAGCAGCTTAGGCCTTGGACGGAATGAAAAACTGTTTTTT. Translating it yields CASSLGLGRNEKLFF.

This CDR3 reads CASSLAGSEAFF. The CDR3 DNA reads TGTGCCAGCAGTTTAGCGGGGTCTGAAGCTTTCTTT. This chain connects TRBV6-5 to TRBJ1-1; no definite D call. This CDR3 contains 12 residues. The V end was cut by 4 bases, the J end by 6 bases, with 9 bases between. CDR1 is MNHEY and CDR2 is SVGAGI in the germline V gene.

The chain uses TRBV15 and TRBJ1-3; 9 bases are shared with TRBD1. This CDR3 spans 12 amino acids. V lost 8 bases and J lost 4; bases outside the gene matches: 0. Germline V gene sequence: CDR1 LNHNV, CDR2 YYDKDF (reference sequence). For the CDR3, the DNA is TGTGCCACCGGACAGGGGGGAAACACCATATATTTT. This gives the protein CATGQGGNTIYF.

The rearrangement links TRBV27 to TRBJ2-6; the D gene is possibly TRBD2 (5 bases). The V end was cut by 3 bases, the J end by 0 bases, with 18 bases between. From germline, CDR1 is MNHEY and CDR2 SMNVEV (reference sequence). This CDR3 has 19 amino acids. CDR3 residues: CASSFEEDRGHSGANVLTF. DNA for the CDR3: TGTGCCAGCAGTTTTGAGGAGGATAGAGGCCACTCTGGGGCCAACGTCCTGACTTTC.

The V call is TRBV4-1, the J call TRBJ2-7; D is ambiguous. CDR1 and CDR2 (germline): MGHRA, YSYEKL. This CDR3 region has 13 residues. V gave up 1 base and J gave up 3 bases, with 7 bases separating them. CDR3 in amino acids: CASSQVADYEQYF. The CDR3 nucleotides are TGCGCCAGCAGCCAAGTTGCAGACTACGAGCAGTACTTC.

The CDR3 DNA reads as TGTGCCAGCAGCACCCAGGACGGCACCGGGGAGCTGTTTTTT. Translated: CASSTQDGTGELFF. This chain uses TRBV9 with TRBJ2-2, with D unresolved. The V gene lost 4 bases and the J gene lost 4 bases, with 11 bases spanning the gap. The CDR3 contains 14 residues. Germline V lookup: CDR1 SGDLS, CDR2 YYNGEE.

This clone was detected only a few times. This chain joins TRBV29-1 and TRBJ2-7, with 9 positions matching TRBD2. The germline V gene has CDR1 SQVTM and CDR2 ANQGSEA. V was clipped by 6 bases and J by 5 bases; unmatched bases: 11. The CDR3 loop spans 14 amino acids. CDR3 residues: CSVHPLREGDEQYF. The DNA for the CDR3 is TGCAGCGTCCACCCCCTGCGGGAGGGCGACGAGCAGTACTTC.

The CDR3 loop is CASSLVRGQDDSGNTIYF. The CDR3 DNA reads as TGTGCCAGCAGCTTAGTAAGAGGACAGGATGACTCTGGAAACACCATATATTTT. The rearrangement links TRBV11-2 to TRBJ1-3; 7 nucleotides match TRBD1. V was pared by 1 base and J by 0 bases, with 9 bases of the junction left unmatched. This CDR3 is 18 amino acids long. Germline assignment: CDR1 SGHAT and CDR2 FQNNGV.

The gene calls are TRBV29-1 and TRBJ2-7, with 8 bases lining up with TRBD2. Losses at the gene ends were 3 bases for V and 6 bases for J; bases not matched to a gene: 13. Germline CDR1 reads SQVTM; CDR2 reads ANQGSEA. CDR3 length equals 15 residues. In nucleotides, the CDR3 is TGCAGCGTTGAGGGGGGAGGGACTAGGCGCCGCGAGCAGTACTTC. Its protein is CSVEGGGTRRREQYF.